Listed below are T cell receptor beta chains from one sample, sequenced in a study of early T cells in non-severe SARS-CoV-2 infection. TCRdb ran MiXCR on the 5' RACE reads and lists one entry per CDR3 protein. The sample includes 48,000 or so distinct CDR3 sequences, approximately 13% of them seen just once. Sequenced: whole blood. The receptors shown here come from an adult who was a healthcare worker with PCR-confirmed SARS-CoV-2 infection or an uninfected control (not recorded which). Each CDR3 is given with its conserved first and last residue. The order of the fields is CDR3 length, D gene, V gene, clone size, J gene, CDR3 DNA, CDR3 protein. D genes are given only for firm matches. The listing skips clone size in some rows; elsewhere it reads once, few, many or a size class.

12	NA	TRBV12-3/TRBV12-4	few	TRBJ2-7	TGTGCCAGCAGTTCCCCCTCCTACGAGCAGTACTTC	CASSSPSYEQYF
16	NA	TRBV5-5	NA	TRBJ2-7	TGTGCCAGCAGCCTGCGTACCTCCTCAAGCTCCTACGAGCAGTACTTC	CASSLRTSSSSYEQYF
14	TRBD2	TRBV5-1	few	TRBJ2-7	TGCGCCAGCAGAAGCGGGGGATCCACCTACGAGCAGTACTTC	CASRSGGSTYEQYF
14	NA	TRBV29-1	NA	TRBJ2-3	TGCAGCGCCAGGGACCCGAGGGCCACAGATACGCAGTATTTT	CSARDPRATDTQYF
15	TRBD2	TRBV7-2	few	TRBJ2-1	TGTGCCAGCAGCGGGGGACTAGCGGGCCGCGATGAGCAGTTCTTC	CASSGGLAGRDEQFF
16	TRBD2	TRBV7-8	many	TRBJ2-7	TGTGCCAGCAGCTCTGTTCCTAGCGGGAGTCAGGAGGAGCAGTACTTC	CASSSVPSGSQEEQYF
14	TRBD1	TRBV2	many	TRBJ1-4	TGTGCCAGTCCGGGACAGCCCGAAGGTGAAAAACTGTTTTTT	CASPGQPEGEKLFF
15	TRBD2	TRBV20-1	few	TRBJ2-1	TGCAGTGCTCGGACTAGCGGGAGGGCCTACAATGAGCAGTTCTTC	CSARTSGRAYNEQFF
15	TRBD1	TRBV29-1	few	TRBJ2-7	TGCAGCGTTGAAGCCCCGGGACAGGGGACCCGCGAGCAGTACTTC	CSVEAPGQGTREQYF
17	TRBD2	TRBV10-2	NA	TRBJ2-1	TGCGCCAGCAGTCTAGGAAGCGGGAGGACTCCTAACAATGAGCAGTTCTTC	CASSLGSGRTPNNEQFF
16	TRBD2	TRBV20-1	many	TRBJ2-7	TGCAGTGCTCCCGGTCCGCTAGCGCGGGGGACCTACGAGCAGTACTTC	CSAPGPLARGTYEQYF
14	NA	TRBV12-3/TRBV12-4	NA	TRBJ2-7	TGTGCCAGCAGTCCCCGGGGGTTGTCCTACGAGCAGTACTTC	CASSPRGLSYEQYF
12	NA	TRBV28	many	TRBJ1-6	TGTGCCAGCAGCACGAGCCATTCACCCCTCCACTTT	CASSTSHSPLHF
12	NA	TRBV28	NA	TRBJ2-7	TGTGCCAGCAGTTTATTGGATTACGAGCAGTACTTC	CASSLLDYEQYF
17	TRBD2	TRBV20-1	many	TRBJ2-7	TGCAGTGCTAGAGATCGCCGGACTAGCGGGGCGGCCTACGAGCAGTACTTC	CSARDRRTSGAAYEQYF
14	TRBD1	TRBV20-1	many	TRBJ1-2	TGCAGTGCTAGCAGGCTGACAGGGAAGAATGGCTACACCTTC	CSASRLTGKNGYTF
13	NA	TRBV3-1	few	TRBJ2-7	TGTGCCAGCAGCCAAGAAGGCAGCATAGAGCAGTACTTC	CASSQEGSIEQYF